The clone carrying this T cell receptor (beta chain) has just a few counts. The target antigen is unknown. These data originate in a study of blood T cells in healthy people across ages. Whole-study context: Capture by template switching was about one barcoded beta molecule per two T cells.

V lost 11 bases and J lost 7; bases outside the gene matches: 4. This CDR3 has 13 residues. Germline V CDR1 and CDR2: MNHNS, SASEGT. General observations from the study: Strong correlation existed between TCR beta diversity and naive T cell percentage.

For the second PCR, which ran for about 6 to 12 cycles, a sample-barcoded 5' primer and a J-beta primer mix were used. TCRdb used MiXCR to reprocess the 5' RACE reads, holding one entry per CDR3 protein. The data contain about 1.6 million distinct CDR3 sequences, 30% to 35% of them singletons. The sequencing input was blood. The sequence was collected from a woman in her twenties or thirties in good health. The chain is built from TRBV6-1 and TRBJ2-1; 14 bases fit TRBD2. The CDR3 sequence is CAGTSGRVNEQFF. The CDR3 DNA follows: TGTGCCGGGACTAGCGGGAGAGTGAATGAGCAGTTCTTC.